What follows are 21 T cell receptor beta chains derived from one specimen sequenced in a study of T cell responses to AZD1222 COVID-19 vaccine. The method was immunoSEQ multiplex PCR; TCRdb's version includes in-frame clones alone and lacks a portion of them. The sample has about 73,000 clones, 88% seen once. Sequenced material: peripheral blood, taken on day 0 of AZD1222 vaccination. These receptors originate from an adult in good health.

The chain links TRBV7-2 to TRBJ1-1, with unresolved D. This CDR3 region has 16 residues. Per germline, CDR1 SGHTA and CDR2 FQGNSA. V lost 3 bases and J 0 bases, leaving 14 bases between the germline ends. The CDR3 loop reads CASSFPSGGMNTEAFF. DNA for the CDR3: TGTGCCAGCAGCTTCCCTTCGGGCGGAATGAACACTGAAGCTTTCTTT.

The CDR3 DNA is TGTGCCAGCAGCTTAGCTCTCCAGGCTGTTTCCTATGGCTACACCTTC. Protein product: CASSLALQAVSYGYTF. The V and J genes are TRBV7-2 and TRBJ1-2; D uncertain. Trimming pared 0 bases from V and 4 bases from J, leaving 15 bases between. The germline V gene encodes CDR1 SGHTA and CDR2 FQGNSA. The CDR3 consists of 16 residues.

This chain links TRBV9 with TRBJ2-1, with 8 bases aligning to TRBD2. V gave up 0 bases and J gave up 3 bases; unmatched junction bases: 17. Germline V CDR1 and CDR2: SGDLS, YYNGEE. The CDR3 runs to 20 residues. In DNA, the CDR3 is TGTGCCAGCAGCGTAGCTCTTTCGGGACTTGAGCGGGAGAGCTACAATGAGCAGTTCTTC. Its translation: CASSVALSGLERESYNEQFF.

The chain recombines TRBV11-2 with TRBJ2-7, with no clear D. V lost 0 bases, J lost 4 bases, and 7 bases lay in between. There are 13 residues in the CDR3. Germline V gene sequence: CDR1 SGHAT, CDR2 FQNNGV. The CDR3 region is CASSLDWRYEQYF. The CDR3 DNA sequence: TGTGCCAGCAGCTTAGACTGGAGATACGAGCAGTACTTC.

The chain combines TRBV7-8 with TRBJ1-2, with D unclear. Deletions cut 5 bases from V and 4 bases from J, with 8 bases between. Looked up from germline, CDR1 is SGHVS and CDR2 is FQNEAQ. The CDR3 covers 12 residues. The CDR3 loop is CASSPDTYGYTF. CDR3 nucleotide sequence: TGTGCCAGCAGCCCCGACACCTATGGCTACACCTTC.

The chain has TRBV28 and TRBJ1-2, with D tentatively TRBD1 (6 bases). CDR1 and CDR2 (germline): MDHEN, SYDVKM. The V and J ends lost 4 bases and 4 bases respectively, with 10 bases between them. The CDR3 has 13 residues. CDR3 DNA sequence: TGTGCCAGCAGTTCCGGGACAACCTATGGCTACACCTTC. Its protein is CASSSGTTYGYTF.

The V and J genes are TRBV6-5 and TRBJ1-2, with unresolved D. From germline, CDR1 is MNHEY and CDR2 SVGAGI. Trimming cost V 6 bases and J 0 bases, with 11 bases left between them. The CDR3 is 14 amino acids. CDR3 nucleotides: TGTGCCAGCAGATTAGGAGAAGCTAACTATGGCTACACCTTC. Translated, it gives CASRLGEANYGYTF.

V gene TRBV21-1 combines with J gene TRBJ1-2; the D call in the table, TRBD1, was not verified against the DNA. TRBV21-1 is classified as a pseudogene. This CDR3 is built from 15 residues. CDR3 bases: TGTGCCAGCAGCAAAGGAGACAGGGCTATCTATGGCTACACCTTC. The encoded protein is CASSKGDRAIYGYTF.

The rearrangement joins TRBV27 to TRBJ1-6, with unresolved D. Germline CDR1 is MNHEY and CDR2 is SMNVEV (reference sequence). The CDR3 consists of 14 residues. V lost 7 bases to trimming and J lost 8 bases, with 15 bases between them. The CDR3 region has the DNA TGTGCCAGCACCTTGGGGTCCCGCGATTCACCCCTCCACTTT. Its protein is CASTLGSRDSPLHF.

The count of this clone is one. This sequence joins TRBV28 and TRBJ2-5; D may be TRBD2 (5 bases). V shed 3 bases and J shed 0 bases, with 20 bases lying between them. This CDR3 comprises 18 residues. Germline V lookup: CDR1 MDHEN, CDR2 SYDVKM. The CDR3 loop is CASSFPRKAVGYQETQYF. The CDR3 DNA follows: TGTGCCAGCAGTTTCCCTCGTAAAGCGGTCGGGTACCAAGAGACCCAGTACTTC.

The chain couples TRBV11-2 to TRBJ2-1; 8 positions agree with TRBD2. Germline V CDR1 and CDR2: SGHAT, FQNNGV. The trim removed 6 bases at V and 2 bases at J, leaving 12 bases unmatched. The CDR3 has 17 amino acids. CDR3 coding DNA: TGTGCCAGCAGACCCCTGGGCGGCGGGAGGACCTACAATGAGCAGTTCTTC. Its protein product is CASRPLGGGRTYNEQFF.

DNA for the CDR3: TGTGCCAGCAGTACAGGGGGCGGGTACGAGCAGTACTTC. It codes for CASSTGGGYEQYF. The chain recombines TRBV9 with TRBJ2-7; 9 bases match TRBD1. The length of the CDR3 is 13 residues. Germline V gives CDR1 SGDLS, CDR2 YYNGEE. With V trimmed by 5 bases and J by 4 bases, 4 bases remained unmatched. The complete variable domain, with remaining parts taken from reference TRBV9 and TRBJ2-7, reads DSGVTQTPKHLITATGQRVTLRCSPRSGDLSVYWYQQSLDQGLQFLIQYYNGEERAKGNILERFSAQQFPDLHSELNLSSLELGDSALYFCASSTGGGYEQYFGPGTRLTVT.

The J gene is TRBJ1-1, the V gene TRBV19, with D tentatively TRBD1 (5 bases). CDR1 and CDR2 from the germline V gene are LNHDA and SQIVND (reference sequence). V was trimmed by 8 bases and J by 4 bases, leaving 14 bases between them. The CDR3 runs to 13 residues. The CDR3: CASDGRATTEAFF. The CDR3, as DNA: TGTGCCAGTGACGGCAGGGCGACCACTGAAGCTTTCTTT. The variable domain in full, with the rest retrieved from reference TRBV19 and TRBJ1-1, is DGGITQSPKYLFRKEGQNVTLSCEQNLNHDAMYWYRQDPGQGLRLIYYSQIVNDFQKGDIAEGYSVSREKKESFPLTVTSAQKNPTAFYLCASDGRATTEAFFGQGTRLTVV.

The rearrangement uses TRBV19 and TRBJ1-5; D not certain. The germline V gene has CDR1 LNHDA and CDR2 SQIVND (reference sequence). This CDR3 region has 16 residues. Trimming cost V 4 bases and J 9 bases, with 22 bases left between them. The DNA for the CDR3 is TGTGCCAGTAGTACTCCGGGTCCCCAAGGATCAGGGCCCCAGCATTTT. Its translation: CASSTPGPQGSGPQHF.

To note about this clone: Compared with germline, one end of the junction differs, possibly owing to a read error. The V gene is TRBV7-7, the J gene TRBJ2-5; D is possibly TRBD1 or TRBD2 (5 bases each). Germline V gene sequence: CDR1 SSHAT, CDR2 FNYEAQ (reference sequence). This CDR3 spans 13 amino acids. The CDR3 nucleotides read TGTGCTAGCAGCCGGGACGGCCAAGAGACCCAGTACTTC. Translating it yields CASSRDGQETQYF.

This clone was found once. The chain couples TRBV9 to TRBJ2-7; 9 bases agree with TRBD2. Germline V gives CDR1 SGDLS, CDR2 YYNGEE. The CDR3 contains 15 residues. V shed 4 bases and J 3 bases; nucleotides not matched to a gene: 8. CDR3 amino acids: CASSPRASGIYEQYF. DNA of the CDR3: TGTGCCAGCAGCCCACGGGCTAGCGGGATCTACGAGCAGTACTTC.

V is TRBV6-5 and J is TRBJ2-7; D unclear. Germline CDR1 reads MNHEY; CDR2 reads SVGAGI. With 2 bases removed from V and 1 base from J, the gap between germline ends came to 6 bases. The CDR3 runs to 13 residues. The CDR3 region has the DNA TGTGCCAGCAGTTACGTGGGTTCCTACGAGCAGTACTTC. It is translated as CASSYVGSYEQYF.

The genes are TRBV10-3 and TRBJ2-2; perhaps TRBD2 as D (6 bases). The CDR3 sequence is 14 residues long. Germline CDR1 reads ENHRY; CDR2 reads SYGVKD. V dropped 6 bases and J dropped 1 base, with 9 bases sitting between them. The CDR3 DNA reads TGTGCCATCAGGGCGGGACGGAACACCGGGGAGCTGTTTTTT. Amino acid sequence: CAIRAGRNTGELFF.

On this clone: Within the sample, other DNA sequences also encode this same CDR3. The V call is TRBV30, the J call TRBJ1-5; D ambiguous. The CDR3 runs to 13 residues. Germline V gene data show CDR1 as GTSNPN and CDR2 as SVGIG (reference sequence). V lost 0 bases and J lost 4, with 7 bases in between. The CDR3 region is CAWSVQGNQPQHF. The DNA of the CDR3 is TGTGCCTGGAGTGTACAAGGAAATCAGCCCCAGCATTTT.

CDR3 loop: CAWSVRGNRGVAFF. The CDR3 DNA follows: TGTGCCTGGAGTGTACGGGGCAACAGGGGAGTAGCTTTCTTT. The rearrangement uses TRBV30 and TRBJ1-1; TRBD1 matches 7 bases. With V trimmed by 0 bases and J by 10 bases, 11 bases remained unmatched. The CDR3 is made up of 14 amino acids. The germline V gene encodes CDR1 GTSNPN and CDR2 SVGIG (reference sequence).

This clone showed up just a few times. The chain uses TRBV4-1 and TRBJ2-7, with 8 positions matching TRBD1. CDR1 is MGHRA, CDR2 YSYEKL, per germline. Unmatched junction bases numbered 3, after V lost 5 bases and J lost 0 bases. This CDR3 has 14 residues. The CDR3 loop is CASSDGQGSYEQYF. As DNA, the CDR3 is TGCGCCAGCAGCGACGGACAGGGCTCCTACGAGCAGTACTTC.